Listed below are T cell receptor beta chains from one sample, sequenced in a study of regulatory T cells in long-lasting Graves disease. TCRdb re-called the multiplex PCR reads with MiXCR, one entry per CDR3 protein. The sample includes 350,000 to 550,000 distinct CDR3 sequences, 14% to 15% seen only once; the top ten take around 17%. These data were likewise used in another study, on T cells in Graves' hyperthyroidism and ophthalmopathy.

Sequenced material: peripheral blood mononuclear cells (PBMCs), taken at new diagnosis, from a patient treated with antithyroid drugs. The source is a woman aged 30 to 39 with Graves disease. CDR3s include the opening cysteine and the closing phenylalanine or tryptophan. Fields, in order: D gene, clone size, J gene, V gene, CDR3 DNA, CDR3 protein. D genes are given only for firm matches. A clone size is listed for some rows: how often the clone was seen (once, few, many), or a class if it is expanded.

.	many	TRBJ1-6	TRBV3-1	TGTGCCAGCAGCCTCTATCAGCCTATGAATAGAAATAATTCACCCCTCCACTTT	CASSLYQPMNRNNSPLHF
TRBD2	few	TRBJ2-7	TRBV27	TGTGCCAGCAGTTTATACAATAGCGGGAACCTCTCCTACGAGCAGTACTTC	CASSLYNSGNLSYEQYF
TRBD1	.	TRBJ2-2	TRBV15	TGTGCCACCAGCAGCCGGGACAGGGGGTTGTTTTGGGCCGGGGAGCTGTTTTTT	CATSSRDRGLFWAGELFF
.	.	TRBJ1-4	TRBV19	TGTGCCAGTAGACGCTCCTCAACTAATGAAAAACTGTTTTTT	CASRRSSTNEKLFF
TRBD1	many	TRBJ2-1	TRBV6-1	TGTGCCAGCAGGGGACAGGGGGCGAAGGGATTCAATGAGCAGTTCTTC	CASRGQGAKGFNEQFF
TRBD1	many	TRBJ2-7	TRBV6-5	TGTGCCAGCAGTTACTCGCCGTTCGGGACAGGGGTGGCCTACGAGCAGTACTTC	CASSYSPFGTGVAYEQYF
TRBD1	few	TRBJ2-7	TRBV6-9	TGTGCCAGCAGTTATGCCCAGGGGGACGAGCAGTACTTC	CASSYAQGDEQYF
TRBD1	.	TRBJ1-3	TRBV28	TGTGCCAGCGGGATAATACAGGGGACCCTCTCTGGAAACACCATATATTTT	CASGIIQGTLSGNTIYF
.	many	TRBJ1-1	TRBV6-2/TRBV6-3	TGTGCCAGCAGACGGGGAGGGGTGAACACTGAAGCTTTCTTT	CASRRGGVNTEAFF
.	.	TRBJ1-5	TRBV28	TGTGCCAGCGGAAACGAGGGGGGTGGGAGCAATCAGCCCCAGCATTTT	CASGNEGGGSNQPQHF
TRBD1	few	TRBJ1-1	TRBV10-3	TGTGCCATCAGTGCCGGGACAGGGGTAACTGAAGCTTTCTTT	CAISAGTGVTEAFF
TRBD2	many	TRBJ2-5	TRBV20-1	TGCAGTGAATTACTGACTAGCGGGAGACAAGAGACCCAGTACTTC	CSELLTSGRQETQYF
.	many	TRBJ2-7	TRBV18	TGTGCCAGCTCCCCGCGTGAAGGGGGTTTTTACGAGCAGTACTTC	CASSPREGGFYEQYF